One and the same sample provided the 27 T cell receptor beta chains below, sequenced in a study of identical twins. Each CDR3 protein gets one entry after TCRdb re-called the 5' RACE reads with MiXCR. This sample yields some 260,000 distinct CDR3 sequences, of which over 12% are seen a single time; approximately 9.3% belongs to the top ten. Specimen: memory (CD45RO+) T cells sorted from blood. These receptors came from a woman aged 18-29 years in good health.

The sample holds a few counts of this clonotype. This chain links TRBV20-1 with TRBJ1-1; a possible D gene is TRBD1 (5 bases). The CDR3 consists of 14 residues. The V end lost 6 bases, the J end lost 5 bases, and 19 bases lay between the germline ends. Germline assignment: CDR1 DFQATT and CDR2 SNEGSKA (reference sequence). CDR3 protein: CSAPMSGGVTEAFF. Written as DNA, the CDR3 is TGCAGTGCCCCAATGTCGGGGGGGGTTACTGAAGCTTTCTTT.

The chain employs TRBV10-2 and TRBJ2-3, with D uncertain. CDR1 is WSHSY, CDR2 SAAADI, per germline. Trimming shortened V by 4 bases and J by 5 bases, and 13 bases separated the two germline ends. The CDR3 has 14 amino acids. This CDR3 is CASSGGRSVDTQYF. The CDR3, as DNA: TGCGCCAGCAGTGGCGGCCGAAGCGTAGATACGCAGTATTTT.

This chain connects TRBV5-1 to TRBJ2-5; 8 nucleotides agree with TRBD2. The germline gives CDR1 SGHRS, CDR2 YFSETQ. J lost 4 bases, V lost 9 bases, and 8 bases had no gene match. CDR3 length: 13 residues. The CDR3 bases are TGCGCCACCTCGAGGGGACTAGTAGAGACCCAGTACTTC. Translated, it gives CATSRGLVETQYF.

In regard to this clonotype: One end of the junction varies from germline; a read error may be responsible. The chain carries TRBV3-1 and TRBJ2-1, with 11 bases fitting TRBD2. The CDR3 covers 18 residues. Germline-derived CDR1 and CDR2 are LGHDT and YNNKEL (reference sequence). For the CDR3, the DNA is TGTGCCAGCTGCCAAGGGTCTAGCGGGGGGAATCCGTACAATGAGCAGTTCTTC. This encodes CASCQGSSGGNPYNEQFF.

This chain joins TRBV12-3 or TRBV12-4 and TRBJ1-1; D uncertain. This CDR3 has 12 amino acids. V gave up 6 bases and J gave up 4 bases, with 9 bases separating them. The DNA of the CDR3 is TGTGCCAGCAGCCGTAGTACCACTGAAGCTTTCTTT. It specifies CASSRSTTEAFF.

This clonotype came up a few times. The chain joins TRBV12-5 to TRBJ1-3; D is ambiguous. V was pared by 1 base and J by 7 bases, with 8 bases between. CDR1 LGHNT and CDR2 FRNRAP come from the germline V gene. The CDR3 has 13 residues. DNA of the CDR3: TGTGCTAGTGGTTTGGCCGCTAGCAACACCATATATTTT. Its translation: CASGLAASNTIYF.

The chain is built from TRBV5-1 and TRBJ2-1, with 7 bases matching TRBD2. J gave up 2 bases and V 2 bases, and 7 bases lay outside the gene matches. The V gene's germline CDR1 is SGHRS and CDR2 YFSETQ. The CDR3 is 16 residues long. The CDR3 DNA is TGCGCCAGCAGCTTTGTAGAGACTAGCACCTACAATGAGCAGTTCTTC. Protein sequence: CASSFVETSTYNEQFF.

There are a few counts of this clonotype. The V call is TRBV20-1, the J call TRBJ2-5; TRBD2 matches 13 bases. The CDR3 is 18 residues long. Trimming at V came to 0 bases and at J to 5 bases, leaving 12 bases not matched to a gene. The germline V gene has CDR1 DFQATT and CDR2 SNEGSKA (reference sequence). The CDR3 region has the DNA TGCAGTGCTAGAGATCTGGGAGTACTAGCGGGAGGGGTGGAGACCCAGTACTTC. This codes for CSARDLGVLAGGVETQYF.

The CDR3: CASSPGQGPGDGYTF. CDR3 bases: TGTGCCAGCTCGCCGGGACAGGGGCCGGGGGATGGCTACACCTTC. The chain is built from TRBV18 and TRBJ1-2; 10 nucleotides line up with TRBD1. V lost 6 bases, J lost 6 bases, and 10 bases stayed unmatched. CDR1 and CDR2 (germline): KGHSH, LQKENI. The CDR3 consists of 15 residues.

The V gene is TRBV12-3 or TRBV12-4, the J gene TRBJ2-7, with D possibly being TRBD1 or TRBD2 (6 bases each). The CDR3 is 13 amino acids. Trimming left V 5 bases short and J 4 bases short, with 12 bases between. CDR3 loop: CASSQWGAYEQYF. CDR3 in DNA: TGTGCCAGCAGTCAGTGGGGGGCTTACGAGCAGTACTTC.

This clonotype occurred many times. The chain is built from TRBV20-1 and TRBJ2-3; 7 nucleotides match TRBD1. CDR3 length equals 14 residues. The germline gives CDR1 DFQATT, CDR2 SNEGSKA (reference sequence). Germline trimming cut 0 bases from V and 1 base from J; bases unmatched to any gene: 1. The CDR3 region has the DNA TGCAGTGCTAGAGAGGGGACAGGCACAGATACGCAGTATTTT. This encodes CSAREGTGTDTQYF.

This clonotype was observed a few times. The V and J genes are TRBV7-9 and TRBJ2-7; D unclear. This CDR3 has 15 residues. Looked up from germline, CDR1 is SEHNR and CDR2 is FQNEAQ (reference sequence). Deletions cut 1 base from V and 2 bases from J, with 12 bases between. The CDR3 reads CASSLDRAATYEQYF. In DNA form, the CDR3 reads TGTGCCAGCAGCTTAGACCGGGCGGCAACCTACGAGCAGTACTTC.

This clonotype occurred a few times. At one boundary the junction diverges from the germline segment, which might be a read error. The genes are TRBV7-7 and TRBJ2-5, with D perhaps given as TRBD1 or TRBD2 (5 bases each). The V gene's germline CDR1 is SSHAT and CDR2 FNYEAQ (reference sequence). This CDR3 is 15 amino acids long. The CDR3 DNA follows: TGTGCTAGCAGCTTAGTTGGGGGATGGCAAGAGACCCAGTACTTC. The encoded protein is CASSLVGGWQETQYF.

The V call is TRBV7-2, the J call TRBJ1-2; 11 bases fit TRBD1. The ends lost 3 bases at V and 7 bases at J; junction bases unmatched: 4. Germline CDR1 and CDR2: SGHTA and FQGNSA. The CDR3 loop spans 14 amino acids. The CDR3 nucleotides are TGTGCCAGCAGCTTTGGGACAGGGGGTTTTGGCTACACCTTC. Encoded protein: CASSFGTGGFGYTF.

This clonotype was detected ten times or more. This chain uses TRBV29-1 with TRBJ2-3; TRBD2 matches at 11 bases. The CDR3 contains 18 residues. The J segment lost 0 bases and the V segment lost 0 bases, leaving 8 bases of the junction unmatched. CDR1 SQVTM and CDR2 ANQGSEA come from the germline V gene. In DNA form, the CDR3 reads TGCAGCGTTGAAGAAGGTCCTAGCGGGAGGTTAAGCACAGATACGCAGTATTTT. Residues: CSVEEGPSGRLSTDTQYF.

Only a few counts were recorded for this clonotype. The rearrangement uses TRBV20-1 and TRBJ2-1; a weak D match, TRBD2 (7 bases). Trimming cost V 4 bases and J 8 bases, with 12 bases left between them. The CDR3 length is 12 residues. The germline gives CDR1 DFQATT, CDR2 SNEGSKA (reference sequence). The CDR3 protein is CSATGGLYEQFF. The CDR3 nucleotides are TGCAGTGCTACCGGGGGGCTGTATGAGCAGTTCTTC.

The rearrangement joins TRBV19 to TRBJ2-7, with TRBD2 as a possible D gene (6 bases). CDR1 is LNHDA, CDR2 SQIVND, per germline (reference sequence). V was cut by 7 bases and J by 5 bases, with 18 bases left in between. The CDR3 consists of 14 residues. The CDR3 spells CASNSAGIVHEQYF. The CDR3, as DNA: TGTGCCAGTAACTCGGCGGGGATTGTCCACGAGCAGTACTTC.

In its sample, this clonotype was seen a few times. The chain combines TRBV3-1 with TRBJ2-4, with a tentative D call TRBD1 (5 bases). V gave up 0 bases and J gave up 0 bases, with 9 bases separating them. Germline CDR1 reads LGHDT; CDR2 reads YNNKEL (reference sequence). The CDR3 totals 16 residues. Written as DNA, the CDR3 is TGTGCCAGCAGCCAAGAGGGGCGTTTAGCCAAAAACATTCAGTACTTC. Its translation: CASSQEGRLAKNIQYF.

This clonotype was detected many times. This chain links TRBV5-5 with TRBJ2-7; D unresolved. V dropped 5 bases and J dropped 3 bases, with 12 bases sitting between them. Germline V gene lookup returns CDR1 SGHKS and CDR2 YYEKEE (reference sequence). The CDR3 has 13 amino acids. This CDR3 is CASRFQEGYEQYF. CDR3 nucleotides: TGTGCCAGCAGATTCCAGGAAGGCTACGAGCAGTACTTC. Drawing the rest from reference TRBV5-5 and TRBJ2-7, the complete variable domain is DAGVTQSPTHLIKTRGQQVTLRCSPISGHKSVSWYQQVLGQGPQFIFQYYEKEERGRGNFPDRFSARQFPNYSSELNVNALLLGDSALYLCASRFQEGYEQYFGPGTRLTVT.

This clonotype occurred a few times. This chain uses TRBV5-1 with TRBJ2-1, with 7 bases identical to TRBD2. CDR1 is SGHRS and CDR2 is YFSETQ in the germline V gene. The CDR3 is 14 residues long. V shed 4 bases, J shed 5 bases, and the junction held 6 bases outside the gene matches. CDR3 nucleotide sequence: TGCGCCAGCAGCATCGGGACTACTAACAATGAGCAGTTCTTC. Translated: CASSIGTTNNEQFF.

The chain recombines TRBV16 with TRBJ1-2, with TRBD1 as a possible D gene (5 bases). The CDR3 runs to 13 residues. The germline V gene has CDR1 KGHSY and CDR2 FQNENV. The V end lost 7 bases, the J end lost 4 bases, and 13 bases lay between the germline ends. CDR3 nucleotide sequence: TGTGCCAGCACCGAGGGGCCGGGCTATGGCTACACCTTC. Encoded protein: CASTEGPGYGYTF.

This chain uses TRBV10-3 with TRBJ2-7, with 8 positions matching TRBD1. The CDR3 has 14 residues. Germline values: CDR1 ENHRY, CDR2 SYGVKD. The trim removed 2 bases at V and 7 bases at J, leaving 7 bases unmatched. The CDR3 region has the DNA TGTGCCATCAGTGAGAGCCAGGGGGCAGGTGAGCAGTACTTC. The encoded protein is CAISESQGAGEQYF.

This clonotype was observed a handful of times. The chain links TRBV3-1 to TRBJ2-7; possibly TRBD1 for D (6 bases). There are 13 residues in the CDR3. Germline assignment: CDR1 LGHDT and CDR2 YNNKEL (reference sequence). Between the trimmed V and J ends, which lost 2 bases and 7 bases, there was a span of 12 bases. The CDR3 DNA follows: TGTGCCAGCAGCCAATCAAGCAGGGGTGAGCAGTACTTC. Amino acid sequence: CASSQSSRGEQYF.

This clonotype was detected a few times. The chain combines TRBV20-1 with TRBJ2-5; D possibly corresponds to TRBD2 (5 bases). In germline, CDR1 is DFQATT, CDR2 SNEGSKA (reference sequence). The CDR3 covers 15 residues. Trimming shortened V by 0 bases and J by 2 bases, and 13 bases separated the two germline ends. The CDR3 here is CSARDTGSPQETQYF. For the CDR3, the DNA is TGCAGTGCTAGAGATACGGGGTCTCCACAAGAGACCCAGTACTTC.

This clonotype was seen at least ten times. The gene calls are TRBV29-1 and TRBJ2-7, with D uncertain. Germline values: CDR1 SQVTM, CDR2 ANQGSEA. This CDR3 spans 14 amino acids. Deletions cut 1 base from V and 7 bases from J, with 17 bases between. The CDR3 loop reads CSVEVPGLRSEQYF. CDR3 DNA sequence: TGCAGCGTTGAAGTTCCCGGCCTCAGGAGTGAGCAGTACTTC.

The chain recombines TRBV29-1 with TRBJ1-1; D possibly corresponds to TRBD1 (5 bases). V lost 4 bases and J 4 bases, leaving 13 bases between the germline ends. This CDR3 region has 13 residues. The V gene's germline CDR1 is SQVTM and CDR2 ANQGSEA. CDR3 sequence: CSVAPGGGTEAFF. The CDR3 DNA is TGCAGCGTTGCTCCTGGGGGGGGCACTGAAGCTTTCTTT.

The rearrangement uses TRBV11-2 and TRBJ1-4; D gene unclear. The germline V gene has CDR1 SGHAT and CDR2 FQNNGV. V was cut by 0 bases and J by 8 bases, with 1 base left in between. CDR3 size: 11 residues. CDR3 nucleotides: TGTGCCAGCAGCTTAGAAGAAAAACTGTTTTTT. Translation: CASSLEEKLFF.